This TCR beta chain was captured by sequencing in a study of CD8 T cells in cerebrospinal fluid in Alzheimer's disease. On the study more broadly: Plate-based nested PCR sequencing and droplet-based sequencing measured CSF T cell clonal expansion.

This CDR3 is 14 amino acids long. Germline lookup yields CDR1 MDHEN and CDR2 SYDVKM. 10X single-cell V(D)J and 5' gene-expression libraries profiled CSF cells. Following a re-call of the 10x single-cell sequencing reads, TCRdb has one entry per CDR3 protein and lacks DNA. In all, the sample yields over a thousand distinct CDR3 sequences. Participants were all in good physical condition and free of acute infection. The sample consisted of cerebrospinal fluid. The TCR comes from a human donor with mild cognitive impairment. V and J are TRBV28 and TRBJ2-4; without DNA, the TCRdb call of TRBD1 cannot be checked. The CDR3 loop is CASSVTDYRGIQYF.